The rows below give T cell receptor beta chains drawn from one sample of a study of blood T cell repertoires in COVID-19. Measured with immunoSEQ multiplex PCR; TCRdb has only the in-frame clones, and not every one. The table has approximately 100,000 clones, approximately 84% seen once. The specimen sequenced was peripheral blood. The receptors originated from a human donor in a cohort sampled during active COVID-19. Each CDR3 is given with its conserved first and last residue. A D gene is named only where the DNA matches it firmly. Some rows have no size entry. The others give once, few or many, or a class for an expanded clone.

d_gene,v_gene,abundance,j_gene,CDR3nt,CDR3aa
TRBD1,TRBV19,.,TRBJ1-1,TGTGCCAGTAGTATCCGGGACAGGTGGAACACTGAAGCTTTCTTT,CASSIRDRWNTEAFF
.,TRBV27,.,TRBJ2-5,TGTGCCCCTCCTGTAGGGGCTCAAGAGACCCAGTACTTC,CAPPVGAQETQYF
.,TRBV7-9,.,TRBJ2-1,TGTGCCAGCAGCATTCCGGGAGACAATGAGCAGTTCTTC,CASSIPGDNEQFF
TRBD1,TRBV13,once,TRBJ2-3,TGTGCCAGCAGCTTAGGCCGGGGACAGCTGCAGTATTTT,CASSLGRGQLQYF
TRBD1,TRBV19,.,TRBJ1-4,TGTGCCAGTAGTGGAATCCGACAGGGAGCCGAAAAACTGTTTTTT,CASSGIRQGAEKLFF
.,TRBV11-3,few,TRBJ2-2,TGTGCCAGCAGCGAGGACTGGGCTGGGGAGCTGTTTTTT,CASSEDWAGELFF
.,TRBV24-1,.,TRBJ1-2,TGTGCCACCAGTGATTCACAGGGATTCGGCGGCTACACCTTC,CATSDSQGFGGYTF
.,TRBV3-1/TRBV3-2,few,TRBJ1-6,TGTGCCAGCAGCCAAGGACAGCCACCCTATAATTCACCCCTCCACTTT,CASSQGQPPYNSPLHF
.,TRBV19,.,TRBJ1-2,TGTGCCAGTATAGGCGGGCTGGACTATGGCTACACCTTC,CASIGGLDYGYTF
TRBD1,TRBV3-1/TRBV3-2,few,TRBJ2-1,TGTGCCAGCAGCCAACAACAGGGGGCGCATGAGCAGTTCTTC,CASSQQQGAHEQFF
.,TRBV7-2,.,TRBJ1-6,TGTGCCAGCAGCTTAGTTCCAGGCTCCCCTAATTCACCCCTCCACTTT,CASSLVPGSPNSPLHF
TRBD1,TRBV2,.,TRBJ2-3,TGTGCCAGCAGTGAGGACAGGTCGTACACAGATACGCAGTATTTT,CASSEDRSYTDTQYF
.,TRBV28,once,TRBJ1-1,TGTGCCAGCGTCCAGGGTATATACACTGAAGCTTTCTTT,CASVQGIYTEAFF
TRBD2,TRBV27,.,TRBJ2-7,TGTGCCAGCAGGATCACTAGCGGTTTCGAGCAGTACTTC,CASRITSGFEQYF
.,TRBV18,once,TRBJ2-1,TGTGCCAGCTCACCTGACAGCCATGAGCAGTTCTTC,CASSPDSHEQFF
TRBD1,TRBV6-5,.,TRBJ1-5,TGTGCCAGCAGTTCACAGGGGGCTGGGGGTCAGCCCCAGCATTTT,CASSSQGAGGQPQHF
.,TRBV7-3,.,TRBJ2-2,TGTGCCAGCAGCTTATTGAGGGAGAACACCGGGGAGCTGTTTTTT,CASSLLRENTGELFF
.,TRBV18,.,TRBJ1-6,TGTGCCAGCTCACCAGGGGTGAGGGTGGGTAATTCACCCCTCCACTTT,CASSPGVRVGNSPLHF
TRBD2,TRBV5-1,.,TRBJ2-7,TGCGCCAGCAGCGTAGCGGGAGGGCCCTACGAGCAGTACTTC,CASSVAGGPYEQYF
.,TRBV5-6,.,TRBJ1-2,TGTGCCAGCAGCTTCCCCAGGGAGGGCGCCTATGGCTACACCTTC,CASSFPREGAYGYTF
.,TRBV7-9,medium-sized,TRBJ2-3,TGTGCCAGCAGCAAGACACATGATACGCAGTATTTT,CASSKTHDTQYF
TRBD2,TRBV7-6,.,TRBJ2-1,TGTGCCAGCAGCTTAGAGACTAGCGGGGCCAATGAGCAGTTCTTC,CASSLETSGANEQFF
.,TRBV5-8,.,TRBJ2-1,TGTGCCAGCAGCTTGGTTACAGGCGGTGAGCAGTTCTTC,CASSLVTGGEQFF
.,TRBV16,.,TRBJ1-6,TGTGCCAGCAGCCAATCCGTGGCAGGGTATAATTCACCCCTCCACTTT,CASSQSVAGYNSPLHF
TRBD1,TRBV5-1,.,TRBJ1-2,TGCGCCAGCAGCTTTGTCCCAGGGGGATACTCTCTAGCTAACTATGGCTACACCTTC,CASSFVPGGYSLANYGYTF
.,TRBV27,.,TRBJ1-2,TGTGCCAGCAGTAAACGGGCGGGGGCCGGTGGCTACACCTTC,CASSKRAGAGGYTF
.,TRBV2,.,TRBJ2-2,TGTGCCAGCAGTGAACAGGGGATGGGGGAGCTGTTTTTT,CASSEQGMGELFF
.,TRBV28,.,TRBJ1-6,TGTGCCAGCAGTCCAGACTATAATTCACCCCTCCACTTT,CASSPDYNSPLHF
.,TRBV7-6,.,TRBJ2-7,TGTGCCAGCAGCTTAGCGGCAGGGGCGGCTCCTTCCTACGAGCAGTACTTC,CASSLAAGAAPSYEQYF
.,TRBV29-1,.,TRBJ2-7,TGCAGCAGCGTTGAAAGAGGAGGGGGCACCTACGAGCAGTACTTC,CSSVERGGGTYEQYF
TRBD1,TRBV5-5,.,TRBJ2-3,TGTGCCAGCAGACAGGACTTAGGACAGGGGCGATATACGCAGTATTTT,CASRQDLGQGRYTQYF
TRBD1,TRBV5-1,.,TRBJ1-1,TGCGCCAGCAGCCCCACAGGGGGCATCAACACTGAAGCTTTCTTT,CASSPTGGINTEAFF
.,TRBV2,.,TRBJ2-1,TGTGCCAGCAGTGGGCCGGGCGGGCCACTGAATGAGCAGTTCTTC,CASSGPGGPLNEQFF
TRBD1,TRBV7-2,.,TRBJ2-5,TGTGCCAGCAGCCTGGGACAGGGCGCCCCAACCCAGTACTTC,CASSLGQGAPTQYF
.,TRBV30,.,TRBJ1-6,TGTGCCTGGAGGACAGCATATAATTCACCCCTCCACTTT,CAWRTAYNSPLHF
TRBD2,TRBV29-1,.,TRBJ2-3,TGCAGCGTTGAAGGGGGACTAGCGGGAACGATGGCAGATACGCAGTATTTT,CSVEGGLAGTMADTQYF
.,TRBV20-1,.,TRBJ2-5,TGCAGTGCTAGTCTGGGGGGAAACCAAGAGACCCAGTACTTC,CSASLGGNQETQYF
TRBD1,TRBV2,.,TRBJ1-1,TGTGCCAGCACCCGGGACAGGGGGAAATTGGCTGAAGCTTTCTTT,CASTRDRGKLAEAFF
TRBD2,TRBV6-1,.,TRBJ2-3,TGTGCCAGCAGTGAAACGAGCGGGGGGTCGTCGGATACGCAGTATTTT,CASSETSGGSSDTQYF
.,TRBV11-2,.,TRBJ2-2,TGTGCCAGCAGCCTACTGCGGGGGCAGGACACCGGGGAGCTGTTTTTT,CASSLLRGQDTGELFF
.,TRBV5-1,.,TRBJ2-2,TGCGCCAGCAGCTCCCAGGGGTACGGCGGGGAGCTGTTTTTT,CASSSQGYGGELFF
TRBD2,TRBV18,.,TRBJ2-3,TGTGCCAGCTCACCCCCCGGGACTAGCGGGGGGGCAGATACGCAGTATTTT,CASSPPGTSGGADTQYF
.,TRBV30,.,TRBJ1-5,TGTGCCTGGAGCGGACAGACGCTCAATCAGCCCCAGCATTTT,CAWSGQTLNQPQHF
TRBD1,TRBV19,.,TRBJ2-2,TGTGCCAGTAGTATCGACAGGGGAGAGGGCACCGGGGAGCTGTTTTTT,CASSIDRGEGTGELFF
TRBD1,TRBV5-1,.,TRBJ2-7,TGCGCCAGCAGCTTGAGGACAGGGGGCGACGAGCAGTACTTC,CASSLRTGGDEQYF
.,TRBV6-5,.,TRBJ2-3,TGTGCCAGCAGTCCACTAGCTAGCACAGATACGCAGTATTTT,CASSPLASTDTQYF
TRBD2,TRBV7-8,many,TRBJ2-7,TGTGCCAGCAGCCCGAGGACTAGCAGAGGCTTCGAGCAGTACTTC,CASSPRTSRGFEQYF
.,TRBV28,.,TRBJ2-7,TGTGCCAGCAGTTTCCGCGCCGAGCAGTACTTC,CASSFRAEQYF
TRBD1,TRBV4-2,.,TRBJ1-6,TGTGCCAGCAGCCGAGAACCCGGGACAGGGGGCAACGATCCGAGTTCACCCCTCCACTTT,CASSREPGTGGNDPSSPLHF
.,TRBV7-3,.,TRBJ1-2,TGTGCCAGCAGCGAATCACACGGGAACTATGGCTACACCTTC,CASSESHGNYGYTF